The 20 T cell receptor beta chains reported below all come from one sample, sequenced in a study of CD8+ T cells in alopecia areata. In each case, RNA was isolated and then reverse transcribed into cDNA as the sequencing template. Measured with immunoSEQ multiplex PCR; TCRdb has only the in-frame clones, and not every one. The data hold fewer than 90,000 clones, with about 51% observed a single time. Sequences were obtained from NKG2D-high CD8+ T cells sorted from blood. Source of these receptors: a human donor with alopecia areata.

This rearrangement joins TRBV30 to TRBJ1-6; TRBD1 is a possible D gene (6 bases). CDR1 and CDR2 from the germline V gene are GTSNPN and SVGIG (reference sequence). V lost 3 bases and J lost 2, with 11 bases in between. CDR3 size: 15 residues. The CDR3 DNA is TGTGCCTGGAGGCGGGGGGCCACCTATAATTCACCCCTCCACTTT. The encoded protein is CAWRRGATYNSPLHF.

This clone was observed a handful of times. The rearrangement links TRBV30 to TRBJ2-7; no reliable D call. The V gene's germline CDR1 is GTSNPN and CDR2 SVGIG (reference sequence). The CDR3 spans 11 residues. The V and J ends lost 0 bases and 5 bases respectively, with 5 bases between them. CDR3 DNA sequence: TGTGCCTGGAGTGTGACCGACGAGCAGTACTTC. The encoded protein is CAWSVTDEQYF.

V gene TRBV4-1 combines with J gene TRBJ2-3; the D gene could be TRBD1 or TRBD2 (6 bases each). V was shortened by 1 base and J by 9 bases, with 11 bases between the two germline ends. This CDR3 is 13 amino acids long. The germline V gene has CDR1 MGHRA and CDR2 YSYEKL. CDR3 coding DNA: TGCGCCAGCAGCCAAGGCTCGGGGGCAACGCAGTATTTT. This encodes CASSQGSGATQYF.

The J gene is TRBJ1-5, the V gene TRBV10-3; D is uncertain. The ends were cut back, 0 bases at V and 1 base at J, with 4 bases in the middle. The germline V gene encodes CDR1 ENHRY and CDR2 SYGVKD. The CDR3 loop spans 14 amino acids. The CDR3 loop is CAISESRSNQPQHF. Written as DNA, the CDR3 is TGTGCCATCAGTGAGTCTCGGAGCAATCAGCCCCAGCATTTT.

V is TRBV4-2 and J is TRBJ2-2; no definite D call. V gave up 7 bases and J gave up 3 bases, with 3 bases separating them. CDR1 and CDR2 from the germline V gene are LGHNA and YNFKEQ. The CDR3 consists of 11 residues. CDR3 region: CASTDTGELFF. CDR3 nucleotide sequence: TGTGCCAGCACGGACACCGGGGAGCTGTTTTTT.

The chain has TRBV25-1 and TRBJ2-4; D may be TRBD1 (5 bases). The CDR3 extends over 13 amino acids. The V end was cut by 3 bases, the J end by 3 bases, with 6 bases between. CDR1 is MGHDK and CDR2 is SYGVNS in the germline V gene. The CDR3 DNA sequence: TGTGCCAGCAGTGACAGGGTCAAAAACATTCAGTACTTC. Its protein product is CASSDRVKNIQYF.

This chain uses TRBV2 with TRBJ2-1, with D perhaps TRBD1 (6 bases). Germline CDR1 and CDR2: SNHLY and FYNNEI. Trimming took off 6 bases at V and 8 bases at J, with 14 bases between the two ends. The CDR3 spans 13 residues. The CDR3 is CASRWTELYEQFF. CDR3 nucleotide sequence: TGTGCCAGCAGATGGACAGAGTTATATGAGCAGTTCTTC.

The chain couples TRBV5-1 to TRBJ1-2; TRBD1 matches 7 bases. V dropped 4 bases and J dropped 3; count of bases not matched to a gene: 6. Germline V gene lookup returns CDR1 SGHRS and CDR2 YFSETQ. This CDR3 spans 14 amino acids. The chain's CDR3 is CASSQAGGHYGYTF. CDR3 sequence (DNA): TGCGCCAGCAGCCAAGCAGGGGGGCACTATGGCTACACCTTC. The complete variable domain, with remaining parts taken from reference TRBV5-1 and TRBJ1-2, reads KAGVTQTPRYLIKTRGQQVTLSCSPISGHRSVSWYQQTPGQGLQFLFEYFSETQRNKGNFPGRFSGRQFSNSRSEMNVSTLELGDSALYLCASSQAGGHYGYTFGSGTRLTVV.

The V call is TRBV7-7, the J call TRBJ2-3; TRBD1 aligns across 9 bases. The junction had 6 bases not matched to a gene; V was cut back by 8 bases and J by 3 bases. In germline, CDR1 is SSHAT, CDR2 FNYEAQ (reference sequence). CDR3 length: 14 amino acids. The CDR3 protein is CASGRTGETDTQYF. The CDR3 DNA sequence: TGTGCCAGCGGCCGGACAGGGGAGACAGATACGCAGTATTTT.

In its sample, this clone was seen a few times. This chain joins TRBV5-1 and TRBJ2-7, with 11 nucleotides matching TRBD1. The CDR3 covers 15 residues. Unmatched junction bases numbered 4, after V lost 3 bases and J lost 2 bases. Germline V gene sequence: CDR1 SGHRS, CDR2 YFSETQ. CDR3 sequence reads: CASSSSGQGAYEQYF. As DNA, the CDR3 is TGCGCCAGCAGCTCCTCGGGACAGGGGGCCTACGAGCAGTACTTC.

The gene calls are TRBV1 and TRBJ2-1; the D call TRBD2 from the table was never checked on the DNA. TRBV1 is noted as a pseudogene. CDR3 size: 15 residues. The CDR3 sequence: CTSNIGLAGVDEQFF. The CDR3 DNA reads TGCACCAGCAACATCGGACTAGCGGGAGTCGATGAGCAGTTCTTC.

J is TRBJ1-1 and V is TRBV30; D is uncertain. V was cut by 6 bases and J by 4 bases, with 9 bases left in between. The CDR3 spans 11 residues. The germline CDR1 and CDR2 sequences are GTSNPN and SVGIG (reference sequence). The CDR3 protein is CACLEGTEAFF. Here the CDR3 DNA reads TGTGCCTGCCTGGAGGGCACTGAAGCTTTCTTT.

The chain has TRBV28 and TRBJ2-1; 8 bases map to TRBD2. The CDR3 sequence is 13 residues long. CDR1 is MDHEN and CDR2 is SYDVKM in the germline V gene. V gave up 5 bases and J gave up 7 bases; unmatched junction bases: 4. The CDR3: CASSVGLGNEQFF. The DNA for the CDR3 is TGTGCCAGCAGTGTGGGACTAGGGAATGAGCAGTTCTTC.

This chain joins TRBV5-1 and TRBJ2-7, with D perhaps matching TRBD2 (6 bases). This CDR3 is 14 amino acids long. V lost 3 bases, J lost 4 bases, and 14 bases lay in between. The V gene's germline CDR1 is SGHRS and CDR2 YFSETQ. This CDR3 is CASSSSDGGYEQYF. The DNA for the CDR3 is TGCGCCAGCAGCTCCTCCGATGGGGGGTACGAGCAGTACTTC.

This chain links TRBV20-1 with TRBJ2-1, with unresolved D. There are 11 residues in the CDR3. The germline gives CDR1 DFQATT, CDR2 SNEGSKA (reference sequence). With 6 bases removed from V and 16 bases from J, the gap between germline ends came to 19 bases. The CDR3 is CSAILLGSKFF. DNA of the CDR3: TGCAGTGCGATCCTCCTGGGTTCGAAATTCTTC.

This clone was seen more than once but under ten times. The V and J genes are TRBV5-6 and TRBJ2-1; D not certain. From germline, CDR1 is SGHDT and CDR2 YYEEEE. The CDR3 spans 11 residues. The V and J ends lost 4 bases and 9 bases respectively, with 8 bases between them. In DNA, the CDR3 is TGTGCCAGCAGCCGTAATCCTGAGCAGTTCTTC. Translated: CASSRNPEQFF.

V usage is TRBV5-4 and J usage is TRBJ1-2; TRBD1 matches 9 bases. The CDR3 covers 16 residues. The V gene's germline CDR1 is SGHNT and CDR2 YYREEE (reference sequence). V gave up 4 bases and J gave up 2 bases; unmatched junction bases: 9. CDR3 amino acids: CASSPTSQGANYGYTF. In DNA form, the CDR3 reads TGTGCCAGCAGCCCAACCTCACAGGGGGCAAACTATGGCTACACCTTC.

This clone was recorded a few times. The chain has TRBV7-9 and TRBJ2-2; D is uncertain. Germline V gene sequence: CDR1 SEHNR, CDR2 FQNEAQ (reference sequence). CDR3 length: 12 residues. V was cut by 7 bases and J by 5 bases, with 8 bases left in between. CDR3 sequence: CASTPTTGELFF. CDR3 nucleotide sequence: TGTGCCAGCACCCCTACGACCGGGGAGCTGTTTTTT.

V and J are TRBV27 and TRBJ2-6, with D perhaps matching TRBD2 (6 bases). CDR1 and CDR2 (germline): MNHEY, SMNVEV (reference sequence). This CDR3 is built from 18 residues. V was trimmed by 1 base and J by 3 bases, leaving 16 bases between them. The CDR3 bases are TGTGCCAGCAGTTTATTTCGACCGGGAGCGTATGGGGCCAACGTCCTGACTTTC. This translates into CASSLFRPGAYGANVLTF.

Judged by abundance, this clone is medium-sized (0.01 to 0.1%). The chain carries TRBV28 and TRBJ2-1, with a tentative D call TRBD2 (5 bases). In germline, CDR1 is MDHEN, CDR2 SYDVKM. The length of the CDR3 is 14 residues. Trimming left V 5 bases short and J 9 bases short, with 17 bases between. The CDR3 nucleotides are TGTGCCAGCAGTCGGAGGACCCCCCGAGGTGAGCAGTTCTTC. It translates to CASSRRTPRGEQFF.